The present T cell receptor beta chain was sequenced within a study of T cell changes during pregnancy in multiple sclerosis. The repertoire was sequenced with immunoSEQ multiplex PCR; TCRdb's copy has only in-frame clones and lacks some. The sample carries tens of thousands of clones, 85% to 95% recorded once. The germline V and J ends were trimmed by 1 base and 2 bases, with 15 bases remaining between them. Germline CDR1 and CDR2: LGHNA and YSLEER. This CDR3 is built from 16 residues. The chain couples TRBV4-3 to TRBJ2-7, with D possibly being TRBD1 (5 bases). The source was peripheral blood, collected in the third trimester of pregnancy. The sequence came from a female donor in good health, enrolled as a control in a pregnancy study. The DNA for the CDR3 is TGCGCCAGCAGCCAAGTCCTGCTCCAGGGCCCCTACGAGCAGTACTTC. Protein: CASSQVLLQGPYEQYF.